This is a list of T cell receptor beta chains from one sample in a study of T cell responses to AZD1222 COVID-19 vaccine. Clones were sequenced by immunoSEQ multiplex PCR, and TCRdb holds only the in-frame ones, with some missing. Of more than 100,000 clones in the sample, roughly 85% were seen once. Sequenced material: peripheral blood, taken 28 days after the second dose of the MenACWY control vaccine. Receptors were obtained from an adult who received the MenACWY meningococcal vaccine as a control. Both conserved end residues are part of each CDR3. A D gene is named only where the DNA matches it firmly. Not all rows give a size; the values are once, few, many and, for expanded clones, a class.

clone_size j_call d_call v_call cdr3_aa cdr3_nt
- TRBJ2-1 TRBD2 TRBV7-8 CASSEPSGTSGRGTGNEQFF TGTGCCAGCAGCGAACCATCCGGGACTAGCGGGAGAGGGACAGGAAATGAGCAGTTCTTC
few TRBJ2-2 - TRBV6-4 CASQGRENTGELFF TGTGCCAGCCAGGGACGGGAGAACACCGGGGAGCTGTTTTTT
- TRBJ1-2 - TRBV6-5 CASSYSGQGGSYTF TGTGCCAGCAGTTACTCCGGACAAGGGGGGAGCTACACCTTC
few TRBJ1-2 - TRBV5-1 CASSLESGNYGYTF TGCGCCAGCAGCTTGGAATCCGGAAACTATGGCTACACCTTC
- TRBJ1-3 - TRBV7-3 CASSHQGRAEGNTIYF TGTGCCAGCAGCCATCAAGGGAGGGCCGAAGGAAACACCATATATTTT
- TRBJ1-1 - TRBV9 CASSSLQGIRTEAFF TGTGCCAGCAGCTCCCTACAGGGCATTAGGACTGAAGCTTTCTTT
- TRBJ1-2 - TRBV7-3 CASSLSGADYGYTF TGTGCCAGCAGCTTATCAGGGGCTGACTATGGCTACACCTTC
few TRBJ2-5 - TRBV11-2 CASSPQGFQETQYF TGTGCCAGCAGCCCCCAGGGATTTCAAGAGACCCAGTACTTC
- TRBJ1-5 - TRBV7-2 CASSYLVDQPQHF TGTGCCAGCAGCTATCTGGTTGATCAGCCCCAGCATTTT
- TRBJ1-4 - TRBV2 CASSNYGEKLFF TGTGCCAGCAGTAATTACGGTGAAAAACTGTTTTTT
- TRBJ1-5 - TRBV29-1 CSVVLGGSQPQHF TGCAGCGTTGTACTGGGGGGAAGCCAGCCCCAGCATTTT
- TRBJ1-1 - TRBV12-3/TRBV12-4 CASRPLGNTEAFF TGTGCCAGCCGCCCTCTAGGGAACACTGAAGCTTTCTTT
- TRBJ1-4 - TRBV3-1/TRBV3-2 CASSQVRGSNEKLFF TGTGCCAGCAGCCAAGTAAGAGGGTCTAATGAAAAACTGTTTTTT
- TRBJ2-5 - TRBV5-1 CASSLGSVGETQYF TGCGCCAGCAGCTTGGGAAGTGTTGGGGAGACCCAGTACTTC
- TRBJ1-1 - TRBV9 CASTRGLLNTEAFF TGTGCCAGCACCCGGGGACTCCTGAACACTGAAGCTTTCTTT
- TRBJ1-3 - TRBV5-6 CASSFGRGSGNTIYF TGTGCCAGCAGCTTCGGCAGGGGCAGTGGAAACACCATATATTTT
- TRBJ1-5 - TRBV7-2 CASSLGPGRGNQPQHF TGTGCCAGCAGCTTAGGACCAGGGAGAGGCAATCAGCCCCAGCATTTT
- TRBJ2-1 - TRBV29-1 CSVGPGNSEQFF TGCAGCGTTGGACCCGGGAACAGTGAGCAGTTCTTC
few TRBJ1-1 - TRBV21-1 CASKQMNTEAFF TGTGCCAGCAAACAGATGAACACTGAAGCTTTCTTT
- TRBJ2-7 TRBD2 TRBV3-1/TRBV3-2 CASSLAGGLYEQYF TGTGCCAGCAGCCTAGCGGGAGGTCTCTACGAGCAGTACTTC
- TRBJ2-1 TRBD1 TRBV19 CASRLDRSSYNEQFF TGTGCCAGTAGGCTGGACAGGAGCTCCTACAATGAGCAGTTCTTC
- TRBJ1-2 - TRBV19 CASSIWRGRNYGYTF TGTGCCAGTAGTATATGGAGAGGGCGGAACTATGGCTACACCTTC
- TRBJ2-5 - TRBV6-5 CASGYMGEKTQYF TGTGCCAGCGGGTACATGGGTGAGAAGACCCAGTACTTC
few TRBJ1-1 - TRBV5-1 CASSRTPMNTEAFF TGCGCCAGCAGCCGTACACCCATGAACACTGAAGCTTTCTTT
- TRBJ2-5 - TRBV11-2 CASSLESGLAETQYF TGTGCCAGCAGCTTAGAGTCCGGGCTAGCGGAGACCCAGTACTTC
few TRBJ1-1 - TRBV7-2 CASSIPGGNTEAFF TGTGCCAGCAGCATTCCCGGGGGTAACACTGAAGCTTTCTTT
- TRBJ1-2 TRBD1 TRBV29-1 CSVETWTGDTFLYGYTF TGCAGCGTTGAGACCTGGACAGGGGACACCTTTCTATATGGCTACACCTTC
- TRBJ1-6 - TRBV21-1 CASSNYMRGGFNSPLHF TGTGCCAGCAGCAATTATATGCGGGGGGGGTTTAATTCACCCCTCCACTTT
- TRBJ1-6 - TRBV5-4 CASSLDRVTPLHF TGTGCCAGCAGCTTGGATAGGGTAACCCCCCTCCACTTT
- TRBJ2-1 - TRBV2 CASSEVGLFNEQFF TGTGCCAGCAGTGAAGTGGGCCTTTTCAATGAGCAGTTCTTC
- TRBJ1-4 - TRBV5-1 CASSLRPESGNEKLFF TGCGCCAGCAGCTTACGGCCTGAATCGGGTAATGAAAAACTGTTTTTT
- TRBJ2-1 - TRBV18 CASSLSPGQIYNEQFF TGTGCCAGCTCACTTTCTCCGGGACAAATTTACAATGAGCAGTTCTTC
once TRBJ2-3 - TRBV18 CASSPEALRSDTQYF TGTGCCAGCTCACCAGAGGCCCTTAGGTCAGATACGCAGTATTTT
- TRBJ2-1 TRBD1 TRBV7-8 CASSLGQGNEQFF TGTGCCAGCAGCTTAGGACAGGGGAATGAGCAGTTCTTC
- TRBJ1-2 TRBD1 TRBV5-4 CASSSAGTGLTSINGYTF TGTGCCAGCAGCAGTGCCGGGACAGGACTGACGAGTATAAATGGCTACACCTTC
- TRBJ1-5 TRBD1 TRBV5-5 CASSPTGGNQPQHF TGTGCCAGCAGCCCTACAGGGGGCAATCAGCCCCAGCATTTT
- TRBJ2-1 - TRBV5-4 CASSPPVGNEQFF TGTGCCAGCAGCCCCCCAGTTGGTAATGAGCAGTTCTTC
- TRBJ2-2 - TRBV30 CAWSKGSNTGELFF TGTGCCTGGAGTAAGGGATCGAACACCGGGGAGCTGTTTTTT
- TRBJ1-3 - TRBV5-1 CASSPWTAGNTIYF TGCGCCAGCAGCCCTTGGACTGCTGGAAACACCATATATTTT
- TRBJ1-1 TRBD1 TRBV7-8 CASGQGLNTEAFF TGTGCCAGCGGACAGGGGTTGAACACTGAAGCTTTCTTT
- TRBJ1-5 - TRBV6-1 CASSESSGYGQPQHF TGTGCCAGCAGTGAGAGTTCAGGGTACGGTCAGCCCCAGCATTTT
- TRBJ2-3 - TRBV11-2 CASSLDRPTYTQYF TGTGCCAGCAGCTTAGATCGGCCCACATATACGCAGTATTTT
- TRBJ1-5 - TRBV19 CASSTDRYNQPQHF TGTGCCAGTAGTACAGACAGATACAATCAGCCCCAGCATTTT
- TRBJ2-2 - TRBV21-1 CANPGFWGELFF TGTGCCAACCCGGGGTTCTGGGGGGAGCTGTTTTTT
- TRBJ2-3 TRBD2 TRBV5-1 CASSSNGLAGTDTQYF TGCGCCAGCAGCTCCAACGGACTAGCGGGGACAGATACGCAGTATTTT
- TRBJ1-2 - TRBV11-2 CASSLAVRTYYGYTF TGTGCCAGCAGCTTAGCTGTACGGACATACTATGGCTACACCTTC
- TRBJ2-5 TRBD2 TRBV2 CASNAGGGETQYF TGTGCCAGCAACGCGGGAGGAGGTGAGACCCAGTACTTC
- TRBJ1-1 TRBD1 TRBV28 CASTPQGAWDTEAFF TGTGCCAGCACCCCCCAGGGGGCCTGGGACACTGAAGCTTTCTTT
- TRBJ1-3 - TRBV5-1 CASSLPGTSGNTIYF TGCGCCAGCAGCCTGCCCGGGACTTCTGGAAACACCATATATTTT
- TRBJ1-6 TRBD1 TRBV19 CASSSQTGRHNSPLHF TGTGCCAGTAGTAGCCAGACAGGGCGCCATAATTCACCCCTCCACTTT